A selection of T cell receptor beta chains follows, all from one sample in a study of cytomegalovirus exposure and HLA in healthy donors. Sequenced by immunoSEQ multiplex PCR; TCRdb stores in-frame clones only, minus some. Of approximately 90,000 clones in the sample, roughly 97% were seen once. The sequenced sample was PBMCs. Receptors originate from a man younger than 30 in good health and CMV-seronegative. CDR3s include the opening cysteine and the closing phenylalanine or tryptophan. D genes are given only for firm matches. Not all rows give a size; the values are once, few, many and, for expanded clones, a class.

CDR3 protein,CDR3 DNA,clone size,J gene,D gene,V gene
CASSGGGTDTQYF,TGTGCCAGCAGCGGCGGCGGCACAGATACGCAGTATTTT,.,TRBJ2-3,.,TRBV7-9
CASSPGQGNYEQYF,TGTGCCAGCAGCCCGGGACAGGGTAACTACGAGCAGTACTTC,.,TRBJ2-7,TRBD1,TRBV4-2
CASSLIGGDYGYTF,TGCGCCAGCAGTCTTATAGGGGGGGACTATGGCTACACCTTC,once,TRBJ1-2,.,TRBV5-1
CASSHCQGQGTYNEQFF,TGCGCCAGCAGTCATTGTCAGGGACAGGGTACCTACAATGAGCAGTTCTTC,.,TRBJ2-1,TRBD1,TRBV23-1
CASSAIRGAQYF,TGTGCCAGTAGTGCCATACGGGGGGCCCAGTACTTC,.,TRBJ2-5,TRBD2,TRBV19
CAVGLAATNEQFF,TGTGCCGTCGGACTAGCGGCGACCAATGAGCAGTTCTTC,.,TRBJ2-1,TRBD2,TRBV27
CASSLLTGNQPQHF,TGTGCCAGCAGTTTATTGACAGGGAATCAGCCCCAGCATTTT,.,TRBJ1-5,TRBD1,TRBV27
CSVGPGGTANYGYTF,TGCAGCGTTGGCCCAGGGGGGACAGCTAACTATGGCTACACCTTC,.,TRBJ1-2,TRBD1,TRBV29-1
CASSFLNSLINQPQHF,TGTGCCAGCAGCTTTCTGAACAGCCTAATTAATCAGCCCCAGCATTTT,.,TRBJ1-5,.,TRBV7-2
CASSSILRANSNQPQHF,TGTGCCAGCAGTTCCATACTAAGAGCAAATAGCAATCAGCCCCAGCATTTT,.,TRBJ1-5,.,TRBV28
CASGTSGSNPYNEQFF,TGTGCCAGCGGGACTAGCGGGAGTAACCCCTACAATGAGCAGTTCTTC,.,TRBJ2-1,TRBD2,TRBV19
CASSVDRDGVEAFF,TGTGCCAGCAGCGTGGACAGGGACGGGGTTGAAGCTTTCTTT,.,TRBJ1-1,TRBD1,TRBV9
CASSPASGSYNEQFF,TGCGCCAGCAGCCCCGCTAGCGGGTCCTACAATGAGCAGTTCTTC,.,TRBJ2-1,TRBD2,TRBV5-1
CASSTGQGRIGELFF,TGCGCCAGCAGCACGGGACAGGGACGGATCGGGGAGCTGTTTTTT,once,TRBJ2-2,TRBD1,TRBV5-1
CASSPTASGANVLTF,TGTGCCAGCAGCCCGACAGCCTCTGGGGCCAACGTCCTGACTTTC,.,TRBJ2-6,.,TRBV5-4
CASSQDGTSGPTGELFF,TGCGCCAGCAGCCAAGATGGGACTAGCGGCCCCACCGGGGAGCTGTTTTTT,.,TRBJ2-2,TRBD2,TRBV4-1
CASSLLGSEQFF,TGTGCCAGCAGTCTCCTAGGGAGTGAGCAGTTCTTC,.,TRBJ2-1,.,TRBV6-5
CASSPLLAGEGDTQYF,TGTGCCAGCAGCCCCTTACTAGCGGGGGAGGGAGATACGCAGTATTTT,.,TRBJ2-3,TRBD2,TRBV9
CASSEARLYGYTF,TGTGCCAGCAGTGAAGCGAGGCTCTATGGCTACACCTTC,.,TRBJ1-2,.,TRBV2